The rows below give T cell receptor beta chains drawn from one sample of a study of blood T cells in healthy people across ages. TCRdb re-called the 5' RACE reads with MiXCR, one entry per CDR3 protein. This table has about 830,000 distinct CDR3 sequences, under 80% appearing once. What was sequenced was blood. The receptors come from a man aged 25 to 40 in good health. The CDR3 runs from the conserved cysteine through the conserved F or W. The D gene is left open where the match is weak. Rows may omit the clone size; those that give it use once, few, many or a size class.

v_call	d_call	j_call	clone_size	cdr3_aa	cdr3_nt
TRBV7-2	TRBD2	TRBJ2-5	.	CASSFLAGAYQETQYF	TGTGCCAGCAGCTTTCTAGCGGGGGCGTACCAAGAGACCCAGTACTTC
TRBV10-3	.	TRBJ2-5	few	CAISEPEETQYF	TGTGCCATCAGTGAGCCCGAAGAGACCCAGTACTTC
TRBV28	.	TRBJ2-5	few	CGSGALQETQYF	TGTGGCTCTGGGGCTCTCCAAGAGACCCAGTACTTC
TRBV18	.	TRBJ2-1	few	CASAPEGREQFF	TGTGCCAGCGCACCAGAGGGTCGTGAGCAGTTCTTC
TRBV5-5	.	TRBJ1-5	many	CASSAYQGNQPQHF	TGTGCCAGCAGCGCTTATCAGGGGAATCAGCCCCAGCATTTT
TRBV2	.	TRBJ2-1	.	CASSESKNGGQNEQFF	TGTGCCAGCAGTGAGTCGAAGAACGGGGGTCAAAATGAGCAGTTCTTC
TRBV28	TRBD2	TRBJ2-5	once	CASSLSLAGHQETQYF	TGTGCCAGCAGTTTATCCCTAGCGGGGCACCAAGAGACCCAGTACTTC
TRBV3-1	TRBD2	TRBJ2-1	.	CASSPKTSGRGEQFF	TGTGCCAGCAGCCCGAAGACTAGCGGGAGGGGTGAGCAGTTCTTC
TRBV5-1	TRBD1	TRBJ2-7	.	CASSLRARGLDEQYF	TGCGCCAGCAGCTTGCGGGCCAGGGGGCTCGACGAGCAGTACTTC
TRBV28	.	TRBJ1-2	once	CASSTPGLLGYGYTF	TGTGCCAGCAGCACCCCGGGCCTCCTCGGCTATGGCTACACCTTC